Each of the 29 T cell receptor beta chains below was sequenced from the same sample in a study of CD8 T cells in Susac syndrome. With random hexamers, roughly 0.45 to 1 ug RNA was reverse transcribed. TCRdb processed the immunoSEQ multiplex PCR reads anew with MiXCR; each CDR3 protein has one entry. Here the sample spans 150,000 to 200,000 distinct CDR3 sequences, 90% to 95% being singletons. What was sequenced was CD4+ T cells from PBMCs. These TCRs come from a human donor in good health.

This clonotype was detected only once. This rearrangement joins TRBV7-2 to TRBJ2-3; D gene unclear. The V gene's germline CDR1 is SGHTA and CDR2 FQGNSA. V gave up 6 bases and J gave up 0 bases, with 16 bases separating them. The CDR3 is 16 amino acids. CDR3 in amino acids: CASRNLGSTSTDTQYF. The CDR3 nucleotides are TGTGCCAGCAGAAATTTGGGTTCGACTAGCACAGATACGCAGTATTTT.

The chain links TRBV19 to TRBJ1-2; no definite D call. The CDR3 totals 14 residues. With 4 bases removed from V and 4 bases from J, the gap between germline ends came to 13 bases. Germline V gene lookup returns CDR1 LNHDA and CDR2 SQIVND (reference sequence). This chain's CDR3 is CASSTLQRGYGYTF. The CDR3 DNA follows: TGTGCCAGTAGTACCCTACAACGAGGCTATGGCTACACCTTC.

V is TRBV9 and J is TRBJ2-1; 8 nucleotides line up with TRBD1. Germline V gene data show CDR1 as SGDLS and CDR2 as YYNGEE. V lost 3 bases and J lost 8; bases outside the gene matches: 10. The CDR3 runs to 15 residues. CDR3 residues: CASSAGPQGADEQFF. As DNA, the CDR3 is TGTGCCAGCAGCGCCGGACCCCAGGGGGCCGATGAGCAGTTCTTC.

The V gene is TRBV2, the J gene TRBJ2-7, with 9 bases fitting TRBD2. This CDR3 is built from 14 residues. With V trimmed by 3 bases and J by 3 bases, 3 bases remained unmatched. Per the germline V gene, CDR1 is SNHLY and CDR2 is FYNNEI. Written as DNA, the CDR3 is TGTGCCAGCAGTGAGCGACTAGCGGTCTACGAGCAGTACTTC. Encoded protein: CASSERLAVYEQYF.

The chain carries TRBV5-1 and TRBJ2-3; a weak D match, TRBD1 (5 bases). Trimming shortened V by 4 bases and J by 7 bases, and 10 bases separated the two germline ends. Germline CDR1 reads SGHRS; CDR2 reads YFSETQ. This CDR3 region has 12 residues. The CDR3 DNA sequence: TGCGCCAGCAGCCCCCAGGGAAATACGCAGTATTTT. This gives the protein CASSPQGNTQYF.

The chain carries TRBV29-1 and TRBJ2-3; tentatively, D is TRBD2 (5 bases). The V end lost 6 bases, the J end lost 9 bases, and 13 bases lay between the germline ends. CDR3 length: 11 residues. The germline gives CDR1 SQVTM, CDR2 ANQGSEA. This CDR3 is CSVGSDMTQYF. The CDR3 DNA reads TGCAGCGTGGGTAGCGATATGACGCAGTATTTT.

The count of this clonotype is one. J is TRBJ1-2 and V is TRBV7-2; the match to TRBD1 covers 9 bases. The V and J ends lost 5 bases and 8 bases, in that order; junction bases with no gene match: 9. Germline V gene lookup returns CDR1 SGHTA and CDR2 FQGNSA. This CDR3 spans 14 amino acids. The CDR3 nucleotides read TGTGCCAGCAGCACCCGGACAGGGGAAGGGGGCTACACCTTC. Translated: CASSTRTGEGGYTF.

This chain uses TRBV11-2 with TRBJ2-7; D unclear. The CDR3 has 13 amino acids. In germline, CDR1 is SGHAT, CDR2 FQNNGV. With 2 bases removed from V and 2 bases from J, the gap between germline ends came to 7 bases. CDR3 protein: CASSLIHTYEQYF. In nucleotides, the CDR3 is TGTGCCAGCAGCTTAATCCATACCTACGAGCAGTACTTC.

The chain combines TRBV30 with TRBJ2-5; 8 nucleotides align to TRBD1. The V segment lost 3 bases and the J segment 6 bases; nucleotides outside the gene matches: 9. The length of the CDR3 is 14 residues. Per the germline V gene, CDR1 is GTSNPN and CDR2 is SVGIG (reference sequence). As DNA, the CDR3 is TGTGCCTGGAGGACCGCAGGGGGCGCGAAGACCCAGTACTTC. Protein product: CAWRTAGGAKTQYF.

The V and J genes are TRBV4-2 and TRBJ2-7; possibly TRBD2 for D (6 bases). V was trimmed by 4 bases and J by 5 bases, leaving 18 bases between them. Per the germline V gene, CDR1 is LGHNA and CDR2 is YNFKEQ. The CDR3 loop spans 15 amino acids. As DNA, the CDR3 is TGTGCCAGCAGCCGAGGGTCGGGGGAGGTCCACGAGCAGTACTTC. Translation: CASSRGSGEVHEQYF.

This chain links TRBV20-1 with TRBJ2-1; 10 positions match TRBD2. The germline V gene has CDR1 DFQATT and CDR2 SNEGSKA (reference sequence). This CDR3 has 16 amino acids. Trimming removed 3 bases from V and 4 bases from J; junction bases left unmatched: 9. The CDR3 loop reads CSARTPGTSEYNEQFF. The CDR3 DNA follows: TGCAGTGCTAGGACACCCGGGACTAGCGAGTACAATGAGCAGTTCTTC.

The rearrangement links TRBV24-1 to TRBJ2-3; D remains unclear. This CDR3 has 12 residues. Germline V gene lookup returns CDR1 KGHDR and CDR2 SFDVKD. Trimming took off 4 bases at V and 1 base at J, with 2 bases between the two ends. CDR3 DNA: TGTGCCACCAGTGACCGCACAGATACGCAGTATTTT. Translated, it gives CATSDRTDTQYF.

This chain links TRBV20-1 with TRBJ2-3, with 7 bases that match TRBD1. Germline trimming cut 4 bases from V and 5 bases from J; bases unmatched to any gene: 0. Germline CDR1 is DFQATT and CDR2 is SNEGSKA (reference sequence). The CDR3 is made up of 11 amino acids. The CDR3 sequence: CSANRGDTQYF. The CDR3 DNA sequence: TGCAGTGCTAACAGGGGAGATACGCAGTATTTT.

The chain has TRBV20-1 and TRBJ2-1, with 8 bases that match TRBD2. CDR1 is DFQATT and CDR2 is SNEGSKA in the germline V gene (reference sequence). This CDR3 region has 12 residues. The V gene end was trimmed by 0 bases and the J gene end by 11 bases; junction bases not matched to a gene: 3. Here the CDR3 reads CSAREGTSQQFF. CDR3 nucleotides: TGCAGTGCTAGAGAGGGGACTAGTCAGCAGTTCTTC.

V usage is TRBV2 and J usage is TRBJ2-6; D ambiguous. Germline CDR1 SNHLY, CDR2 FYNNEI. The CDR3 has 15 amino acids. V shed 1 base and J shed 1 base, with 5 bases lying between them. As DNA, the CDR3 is TGTGCCAGCAGTGAAGACACTTCTGGGGCCAACGTCCTGACTTTC. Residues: CASSEDTSGANVLTF.

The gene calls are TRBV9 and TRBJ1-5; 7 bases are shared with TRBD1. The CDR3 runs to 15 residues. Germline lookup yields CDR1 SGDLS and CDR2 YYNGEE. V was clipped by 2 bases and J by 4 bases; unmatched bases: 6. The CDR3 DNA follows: TGTGCCAGCAGCGTGGGGGGACAGACAAATCAGCCCCAGCATTTT. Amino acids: CASSVGGQTNQPQHF.

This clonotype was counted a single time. The CDR3 DNA reads TGCAGTGCTGTAGACAGGGCGGATGAGCAGTTCTTC. As protein: CSAVDRADEQFF. The rearrangement joins TRBV20-1 to TRBJ2-1; TRBD1 matches at 7 bases. V lost 5 bases and J lost 8; bases outside the gene matches: 6. The CDR3 sequence is 12 residues long. Looked up from germline, CDR1 is DFQATT and CDR2 is SNEGSKA (reference sequence).

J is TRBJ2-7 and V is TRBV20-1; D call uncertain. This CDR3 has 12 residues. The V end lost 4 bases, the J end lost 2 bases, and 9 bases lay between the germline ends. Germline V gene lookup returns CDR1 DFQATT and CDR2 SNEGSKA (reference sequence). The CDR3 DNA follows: TGCAGTGCTATGACGCTTACCTACGAGCAGTACTTC. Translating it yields CSAMTLTYEQYF.

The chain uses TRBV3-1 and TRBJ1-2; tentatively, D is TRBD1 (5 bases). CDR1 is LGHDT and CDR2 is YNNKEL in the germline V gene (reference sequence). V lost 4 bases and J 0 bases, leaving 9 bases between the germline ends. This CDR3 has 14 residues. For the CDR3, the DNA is TGTGCCAGCAGCCCGACAGTTTCTAACTATGGCTACACCTTC. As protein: CASSPTVSNYGYTF.

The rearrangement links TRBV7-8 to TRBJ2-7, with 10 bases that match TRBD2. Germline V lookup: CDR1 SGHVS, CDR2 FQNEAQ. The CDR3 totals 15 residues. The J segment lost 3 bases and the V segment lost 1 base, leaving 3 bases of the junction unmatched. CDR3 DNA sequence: TGTGCCAGCAGCTTAGGGCTAGCGGGGGTCTACGAGCAGTACTTC. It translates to CASSLGLAGVYEQYF.

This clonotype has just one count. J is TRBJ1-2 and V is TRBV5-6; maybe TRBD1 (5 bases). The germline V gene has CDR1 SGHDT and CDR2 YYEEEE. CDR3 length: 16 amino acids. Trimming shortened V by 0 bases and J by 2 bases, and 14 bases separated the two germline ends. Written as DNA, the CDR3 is TGTGCCAGCAGCTTGGCAGGGAGCGGATCGAACTATGGCTACACCTTC. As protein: CASSLAGSGSNYGYTF.

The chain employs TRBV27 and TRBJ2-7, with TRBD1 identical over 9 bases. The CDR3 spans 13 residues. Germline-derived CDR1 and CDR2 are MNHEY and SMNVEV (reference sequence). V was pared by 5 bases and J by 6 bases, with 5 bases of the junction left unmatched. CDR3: CASSGTGLSEQYF. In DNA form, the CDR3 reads TGTGCCAGCAGTGGGACAGGGCTCTCCGAGCAGTACTTC.

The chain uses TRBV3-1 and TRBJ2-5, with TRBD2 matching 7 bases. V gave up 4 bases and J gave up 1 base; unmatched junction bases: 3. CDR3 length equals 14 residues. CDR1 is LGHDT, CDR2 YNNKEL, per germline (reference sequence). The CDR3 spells CASSREGPQETQYF. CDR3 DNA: TGTGCCAGCAGCCGGGAGGGGCCCCAAGAGACCCAGTACTTC.

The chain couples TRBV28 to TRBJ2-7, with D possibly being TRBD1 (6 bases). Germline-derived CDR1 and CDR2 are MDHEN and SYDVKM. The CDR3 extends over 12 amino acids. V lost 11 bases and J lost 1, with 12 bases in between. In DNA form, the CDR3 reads TGTGCCTCACAGGGAACATCCTACGAGCAGTACTTC. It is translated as CASQGTSYEQYF.

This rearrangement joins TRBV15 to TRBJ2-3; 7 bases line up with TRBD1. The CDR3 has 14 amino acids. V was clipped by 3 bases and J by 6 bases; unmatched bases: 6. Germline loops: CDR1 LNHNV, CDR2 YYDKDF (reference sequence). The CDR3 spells CATSSRGSYDTQYF. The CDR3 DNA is TGTGCCACCAGCAGCAGGGGGTCCTACGATACGCAGTATTTT.

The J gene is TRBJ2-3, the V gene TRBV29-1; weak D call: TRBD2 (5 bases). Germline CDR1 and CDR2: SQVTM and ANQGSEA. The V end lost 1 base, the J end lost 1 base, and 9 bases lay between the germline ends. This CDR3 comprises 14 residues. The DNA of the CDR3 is TGCAGCGTTGAAGGGAGCGGTCGCACAGATACGCAGTATTTT. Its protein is CSVEGSGRTDTQYF.

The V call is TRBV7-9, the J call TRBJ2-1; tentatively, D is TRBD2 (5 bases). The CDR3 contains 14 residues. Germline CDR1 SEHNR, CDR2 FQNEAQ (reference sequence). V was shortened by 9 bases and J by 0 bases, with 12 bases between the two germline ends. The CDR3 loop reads CARSGESSYNEQFF. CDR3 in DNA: TGTGCCAGGTCCGGGGAGAGCTCCTACAATGAGCAGTTCTTC.

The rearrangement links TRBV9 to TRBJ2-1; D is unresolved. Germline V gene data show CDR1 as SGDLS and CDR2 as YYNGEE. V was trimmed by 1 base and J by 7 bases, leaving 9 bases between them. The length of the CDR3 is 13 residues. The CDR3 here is CASSVLVWNEQFF. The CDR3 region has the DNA TGTGCCAGCAGCGTACTAGTTTGGAATGAGCAGTTCTTC.

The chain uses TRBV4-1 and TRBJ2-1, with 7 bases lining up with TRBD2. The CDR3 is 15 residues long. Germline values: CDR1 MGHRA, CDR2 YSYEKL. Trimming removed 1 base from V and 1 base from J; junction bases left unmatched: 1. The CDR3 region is CASSQGLASYNEQFF. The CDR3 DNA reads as TGCGCCAGCAGCCAAGGACTAGCTTCCTACAATGAGCAGTTCTTC.